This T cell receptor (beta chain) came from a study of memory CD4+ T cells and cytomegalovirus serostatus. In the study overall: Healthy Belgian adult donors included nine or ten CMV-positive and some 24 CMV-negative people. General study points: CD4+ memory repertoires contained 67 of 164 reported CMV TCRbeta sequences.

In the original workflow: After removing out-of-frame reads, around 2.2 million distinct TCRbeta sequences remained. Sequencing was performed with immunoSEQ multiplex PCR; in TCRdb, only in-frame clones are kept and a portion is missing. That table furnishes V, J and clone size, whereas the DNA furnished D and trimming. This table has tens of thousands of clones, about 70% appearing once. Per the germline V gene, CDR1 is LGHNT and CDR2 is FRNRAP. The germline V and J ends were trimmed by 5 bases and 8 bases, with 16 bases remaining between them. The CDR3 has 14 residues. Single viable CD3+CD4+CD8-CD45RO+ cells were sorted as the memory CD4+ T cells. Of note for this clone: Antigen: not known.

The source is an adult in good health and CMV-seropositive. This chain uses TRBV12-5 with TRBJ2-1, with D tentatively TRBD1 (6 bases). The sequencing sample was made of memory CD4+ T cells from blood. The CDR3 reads CASGPDLRGYEQFF. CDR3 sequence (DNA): TGTGCTAGTGGTCCGGATCTCAGGGGCTATGAGCAGTTCTTC.